This T cell receptor beta chain derives from a study of blood T cell repertoires in COVID-19. Study-wide background: Nucleic acid was either cDNA or gDNA, and it came from T cells, B-cell-depleted T cells, or PBMCs.

Original data processing: Amplification of reference gene primers was used by the study to estimate nucleated cell counts. Data came from immunoSEQ multiplex PCR; TCRdb stores just in-frame clones and leaves some out. V, J and clone size were drawn from that table, and D and trimming were deduced from the DNA. The table has about 94,000 clones, around 80% seen once; the top ten hold roughly 20%. V lost 8 bases to trimming and J lost 7 bases; unmatched junction nucleotides: 13. The CDR3 loop spans 15 amino acids. Germline CDR1 MNHEY, CDR2 SVGAGI. This TCR derives from a human donor in a cohort sampled during active COVID-19. Sequencing was carried out using peripheral blood. The chain combines TRBV6-5 with TRBJ2-7; TRBD1 aligns across 11 bases. The CDR3 region is CASVGPGTGGREQYF. DNA for the CDR3: TGTGCCAGCGTCGGCCCCGGGACAGGGGGGCGGGAGCAGTACTTC.